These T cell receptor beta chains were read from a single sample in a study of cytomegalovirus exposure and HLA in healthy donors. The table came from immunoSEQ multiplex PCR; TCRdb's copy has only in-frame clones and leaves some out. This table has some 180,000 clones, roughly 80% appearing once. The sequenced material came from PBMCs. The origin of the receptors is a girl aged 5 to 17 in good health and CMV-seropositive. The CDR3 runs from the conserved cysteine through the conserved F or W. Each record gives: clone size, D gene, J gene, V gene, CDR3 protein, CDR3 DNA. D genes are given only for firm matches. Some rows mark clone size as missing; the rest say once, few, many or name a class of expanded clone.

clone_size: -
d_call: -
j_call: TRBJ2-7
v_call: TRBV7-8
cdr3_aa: CASSLAITWSSYEQYF
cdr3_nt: TGTGCCAGCAGCTTAGCCATCACCTGGAGCTCCTACGAGCAGTACTTC

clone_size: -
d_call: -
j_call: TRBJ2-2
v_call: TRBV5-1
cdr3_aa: CASSLGLRDVGELFF
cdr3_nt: TGCGCCAGCAGCTTGGGTCTCAGGGATGTCGGGGAGCTGTTTTTT

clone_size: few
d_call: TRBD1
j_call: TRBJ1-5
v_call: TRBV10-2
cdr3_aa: CASRRTGKGSNQPQHF
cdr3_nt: TGCGCCAGCAGGAGGACAGGTAAAGGTAGCAATCAGCCCCAGCATTTT

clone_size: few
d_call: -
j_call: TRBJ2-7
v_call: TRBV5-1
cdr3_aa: CASSLGPSGYEQYF
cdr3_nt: TGCGCCAGCAGCTTGGGTCCTTCGGGTTACGAGCAGTACTTC

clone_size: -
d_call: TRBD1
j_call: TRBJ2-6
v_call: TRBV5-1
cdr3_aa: CASSSVPGQGLGANVLTF
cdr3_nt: TGCGCCAGCAGCTCAGTCCCGGGACAGGGATTGGGGGCCAACGTCCTGACTTTC

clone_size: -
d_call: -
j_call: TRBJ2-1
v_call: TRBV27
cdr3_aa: CASSSLDYYNEQFF
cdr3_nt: TGTGCCAGCAGTTCCCTAGACTACTACAATGAGCAGTTCTTC

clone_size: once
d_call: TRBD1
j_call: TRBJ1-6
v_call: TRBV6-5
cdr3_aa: CARRDRDSPLHF
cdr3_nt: TGTGCCCGACGGGACAGGGATTCACCCCTCCACTTT

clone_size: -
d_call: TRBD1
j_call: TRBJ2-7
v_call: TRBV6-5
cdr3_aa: CATQGQAPYEQYF
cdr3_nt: TGTGCCACCCAGGGACAGGCGCCCTACGAGCAGTACTTC

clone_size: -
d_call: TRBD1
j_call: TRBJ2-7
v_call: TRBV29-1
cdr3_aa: CSAGTGEPYEQYF
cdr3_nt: TGCAGCGCTGGGACAGGAGAACCCTACGAGCAGTACTTC

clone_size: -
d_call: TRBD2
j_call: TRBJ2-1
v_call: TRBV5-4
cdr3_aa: CASSRGLAGSEQFF
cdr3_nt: TGTGCCAGCAGCCGCGGACTAGCGGGAAGTGAGCAGTTCTTC

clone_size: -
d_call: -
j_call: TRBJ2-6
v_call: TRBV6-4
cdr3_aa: CASSDSWTDPLGANVLTF
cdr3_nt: TGTGCCAGCAGTGACTCGTGGACAGATCCGCTAGGGGCCAACGTCCTGACTTTC

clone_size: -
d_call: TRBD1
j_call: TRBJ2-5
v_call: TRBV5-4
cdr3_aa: CASSLERGRQETQYF
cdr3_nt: TGTGCCAGCAGCTTGGAAAGGGGGCGGCAAGAGACCCAGTACTTC

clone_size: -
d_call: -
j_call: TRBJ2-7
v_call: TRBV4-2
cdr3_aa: CASSRARRTEIYEQYF
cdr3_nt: TGTGCCAGCAGTCGAGCCCGGAGGACAGAAATCTACGAGCAGTACTTC

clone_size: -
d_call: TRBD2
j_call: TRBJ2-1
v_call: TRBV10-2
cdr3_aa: CASLPGTSDSYNEQFF
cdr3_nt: TGCGCCAGTCTTCCAGGGACTAGCGACTCCTACAATGAGCAGTTCTTC

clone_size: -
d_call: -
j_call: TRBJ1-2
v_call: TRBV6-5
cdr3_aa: CASSPGQNIGYTF
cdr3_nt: TGTGCCAGCAGCCCAGGACAGAATATTGGCTACACCTTC

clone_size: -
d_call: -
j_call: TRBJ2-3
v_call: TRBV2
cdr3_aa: CASSEEYREADTQYF
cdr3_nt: TGTGCCAGCAGTGAAGAGTACAGGGAAGCAGATACGCAGTATTTT

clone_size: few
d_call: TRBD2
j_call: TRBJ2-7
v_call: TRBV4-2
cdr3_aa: CASSQGLARGAAYEQYF
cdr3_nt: TGTGCCAGCAGCCAAGGACTAGCGCGCGGCGCCGCCTACGAGCAGTACTTC

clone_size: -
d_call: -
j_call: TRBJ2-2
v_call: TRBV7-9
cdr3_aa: CASRPGTNTGELFF
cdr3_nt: TGTGCCAGCAGACCGGGTACGAACACCGGGGAGCTGTTTTTT